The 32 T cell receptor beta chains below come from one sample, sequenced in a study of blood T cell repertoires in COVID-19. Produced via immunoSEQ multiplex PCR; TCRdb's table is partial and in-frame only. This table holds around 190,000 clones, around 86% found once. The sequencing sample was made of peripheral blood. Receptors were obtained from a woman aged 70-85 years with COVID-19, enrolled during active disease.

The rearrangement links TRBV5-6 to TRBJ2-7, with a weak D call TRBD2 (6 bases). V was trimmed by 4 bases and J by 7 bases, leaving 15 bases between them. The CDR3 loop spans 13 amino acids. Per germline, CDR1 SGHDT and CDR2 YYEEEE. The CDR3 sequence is CASSLEDYGEQYF. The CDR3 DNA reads TGTGCCAGCAGCCTCGAGGACTATGGGGAGCAGTACTTC.

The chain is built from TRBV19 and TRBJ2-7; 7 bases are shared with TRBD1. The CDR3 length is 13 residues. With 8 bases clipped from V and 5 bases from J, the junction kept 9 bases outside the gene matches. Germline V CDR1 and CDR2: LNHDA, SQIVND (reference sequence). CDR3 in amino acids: CASGMYRGDEQYF. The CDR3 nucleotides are TGTGCCAGTGGGATGTACAGGGGCGACGAGCAGTACTTC.

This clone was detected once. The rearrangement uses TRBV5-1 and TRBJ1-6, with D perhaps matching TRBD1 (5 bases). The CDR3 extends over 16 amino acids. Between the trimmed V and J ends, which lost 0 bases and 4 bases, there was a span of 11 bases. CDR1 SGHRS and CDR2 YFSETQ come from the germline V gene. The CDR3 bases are TGCGCCAGCAGCTTGGCTGGGGCCCGTTATAATTCACCCCTCCACTTT. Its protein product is CASSLAGARYNSPLHF.

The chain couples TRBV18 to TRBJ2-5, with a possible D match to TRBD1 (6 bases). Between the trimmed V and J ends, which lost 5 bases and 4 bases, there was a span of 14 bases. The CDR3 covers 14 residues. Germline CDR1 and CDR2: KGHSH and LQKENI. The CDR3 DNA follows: TGTGCCAGCTCATCCCAGGGGATTGGAGAGACCCAGTACTTC. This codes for CASSSQGIGETQYF.

CDR3 region: CASSFGLAGVAEQFF. The CDR3 DNA follows: TGTGCCAGCAGTTTTGGGCTAGCGGGAGTTGCTGAGCAGTTCTTC. The rearrangement links TRBV28 to TRBJ2-1; 10 bases fit TRBD2. The germline gives CDR1 MDHEN, CDR2 SYDVKM. The V gene end was trimmed by 3 bases and the J gene end by 9 bases; junction bases not matched to a gene: 8. CDR3 length: 15 residues.

The CDR3 region is CASSYRKDTQYF. As DNA, the CDR3 is TGTGCCAGCAGTTACCGTAAAGATACGCAGTATTTT. The genes are TRBV6-2 or TRBV6-3 and TRBJ2-3; no definite D call. The V end was cut by 2 bases, the J end by 5 bases, with 5 bases between. This CDR3 has 12 residues. CDR1 MNHEY and CDR2 SVGEGT come from the germline V gene.

CDR3 nucleotide sequence: TGTGCCAGCAGTTTAAGCGGGAGCGGTGAGCAGTTCTTC. Translated, it gives CASSLSGSGEQFF. This sequence joins TRBV6-4 and TRBJ2-1, with 8 bases lining up with TRBD2. J gave up 9 bases and V 5 bases, and 6 bases lay outside the gene matches. The CDR3 totals 13 residues. Germline V gene lookup returns CDR1 MRHNA and CDR2 SNTAGT.

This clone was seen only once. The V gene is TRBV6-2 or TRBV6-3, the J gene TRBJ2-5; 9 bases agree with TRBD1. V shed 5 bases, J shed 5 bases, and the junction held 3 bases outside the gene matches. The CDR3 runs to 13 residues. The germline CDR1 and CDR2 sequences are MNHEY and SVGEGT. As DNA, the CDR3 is TGTGCCAGCAGTAACAGGGGGCGGGAGACCCAGTACTTC. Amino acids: CASSNRGRETQYF.

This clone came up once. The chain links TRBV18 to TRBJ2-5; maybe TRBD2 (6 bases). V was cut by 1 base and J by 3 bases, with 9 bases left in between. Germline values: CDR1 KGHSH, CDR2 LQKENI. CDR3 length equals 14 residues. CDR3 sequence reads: CASSPLAAEETQYF. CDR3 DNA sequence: TGTGCCAGCTCACCACTAGCGGCCGAAGAGACCCAGTACTTC.

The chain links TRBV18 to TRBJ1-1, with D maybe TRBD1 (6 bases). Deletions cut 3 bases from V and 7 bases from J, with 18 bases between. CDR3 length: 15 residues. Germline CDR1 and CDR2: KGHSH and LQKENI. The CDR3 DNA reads TGTGCCAGCTCACCCCGACAAGCAGGGGAAGGTGAAGCTTTCTTT. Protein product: CASSPRQAGEGEAFF.

CDR3 DNA sequence: TGTGCCAGCAGTTCTGCCGGGGCTAGCGGGTTCTACGAGCAGTACTTC. It codes for CASSSAGASGFYEQYF. V gene TRBV28 combines with J gene TRBJ2-7; 8 bases agree with TRBD2. V lost 4 bases to trimming and J lost 3 bases; unmatched junction nucleotides: 11. Germline assignment: CDR1 MDHEN and CDR2 SYDVKM. This CDR3 comprises 16 residues.

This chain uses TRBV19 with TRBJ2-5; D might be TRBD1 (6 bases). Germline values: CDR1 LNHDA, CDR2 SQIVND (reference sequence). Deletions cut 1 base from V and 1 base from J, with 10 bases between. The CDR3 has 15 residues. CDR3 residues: CASSIGQAPQETQYF. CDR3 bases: TGTGCCAGTAGTATAGGACAGGCTCCCCAAGAGACCCAGTACTTC.

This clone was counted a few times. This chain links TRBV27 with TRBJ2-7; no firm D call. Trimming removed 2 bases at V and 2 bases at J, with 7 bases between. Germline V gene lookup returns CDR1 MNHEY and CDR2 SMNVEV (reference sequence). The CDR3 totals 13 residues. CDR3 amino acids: CASSLTSAYEQYF. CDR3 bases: TGTGCCAGCAGTTTAACTTCCGCCTACGAGCAGTACTTC.

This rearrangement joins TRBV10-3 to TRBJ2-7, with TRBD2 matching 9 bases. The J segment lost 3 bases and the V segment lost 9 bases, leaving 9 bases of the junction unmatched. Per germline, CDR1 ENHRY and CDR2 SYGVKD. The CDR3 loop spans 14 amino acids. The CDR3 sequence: CAMSRASGDYEQYF. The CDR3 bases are TGTGCCATGTCCCGGGCTAGCGGGGACTACGAGCAGTACTTC.

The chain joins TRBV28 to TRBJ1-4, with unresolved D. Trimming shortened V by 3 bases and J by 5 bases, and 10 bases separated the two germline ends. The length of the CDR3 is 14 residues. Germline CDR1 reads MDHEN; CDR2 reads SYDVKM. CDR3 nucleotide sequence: TGTGCCAGCAGTTTGGGAGGGATCAATGAAAAACTGTTTTTT. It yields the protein CASSLGGINEKLFF. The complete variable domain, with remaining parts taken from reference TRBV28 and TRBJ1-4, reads DVKVTQSSRYLVKRTGEKVFLECVQDMDHENMFWYRQDPGLGLRLIYFSYDVKMKEKGDIPEGYSVSREKKERFSLILESASTNQTSMYLCASSLGGINEKLFFGSGTQLSVL.

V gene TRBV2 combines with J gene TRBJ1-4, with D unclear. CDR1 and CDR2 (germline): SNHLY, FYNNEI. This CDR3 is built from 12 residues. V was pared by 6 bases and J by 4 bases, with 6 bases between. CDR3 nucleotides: TGTGCCAGCAGGGGCTTTAATGAAAAACTGTTTTTT. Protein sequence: CASRGFNEKLFF.

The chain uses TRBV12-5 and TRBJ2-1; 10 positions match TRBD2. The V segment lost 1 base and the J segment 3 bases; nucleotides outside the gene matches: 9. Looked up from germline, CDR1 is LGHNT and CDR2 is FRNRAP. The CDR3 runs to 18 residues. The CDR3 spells CASGLADSRLAGYNEQFF. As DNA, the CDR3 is TGTGCTAGTGGTTTGGCCGACTCAAGACTAGCGGGCTACAATGAGCAGTTCTTC.

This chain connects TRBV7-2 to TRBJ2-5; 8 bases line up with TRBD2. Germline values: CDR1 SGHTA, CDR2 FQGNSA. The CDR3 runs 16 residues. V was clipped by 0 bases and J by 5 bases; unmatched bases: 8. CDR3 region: CASSLAGSGIGETQYF. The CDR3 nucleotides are TGTGCCAGCAGCTTAGCTGGTAGCGGGATTGGGGAGACCCAGTACTTC.

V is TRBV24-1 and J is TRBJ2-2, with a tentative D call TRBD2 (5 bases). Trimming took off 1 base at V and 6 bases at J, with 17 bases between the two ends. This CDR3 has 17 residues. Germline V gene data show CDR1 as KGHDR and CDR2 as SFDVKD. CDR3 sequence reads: CATSDFGRGFSSGELFF. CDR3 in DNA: TGTGCCACCAGTGATTTTGGACGGGGTTTTAGCTCCGGGGAGCTGTTTTTT.

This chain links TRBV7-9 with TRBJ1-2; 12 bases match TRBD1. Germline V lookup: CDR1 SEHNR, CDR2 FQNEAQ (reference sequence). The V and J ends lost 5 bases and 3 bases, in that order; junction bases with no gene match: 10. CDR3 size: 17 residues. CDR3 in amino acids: CASSRTPGQGADYGYTF. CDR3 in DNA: TGTGCCAGCAGCCGCACCCCGGGACAGGGGGCGGACTATGGCTACACCTTC.

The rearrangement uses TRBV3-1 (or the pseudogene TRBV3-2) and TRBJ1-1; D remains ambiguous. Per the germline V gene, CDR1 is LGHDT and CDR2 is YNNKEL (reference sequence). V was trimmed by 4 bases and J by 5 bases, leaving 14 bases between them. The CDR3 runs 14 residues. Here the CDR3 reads CASSPSIGGTEAFF. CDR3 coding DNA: TGTGCCAGCAGCCCAAGTATTGGAGGAACTGAAGCTTTCTTT.

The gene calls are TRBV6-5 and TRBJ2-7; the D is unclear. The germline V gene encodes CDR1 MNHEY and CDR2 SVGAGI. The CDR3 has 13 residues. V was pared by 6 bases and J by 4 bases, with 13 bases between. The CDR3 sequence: CASRDSRSYEQYF. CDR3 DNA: TGTGCCAGCAGAGACTCGAGAAGTTACGAGCAGTACTTC.

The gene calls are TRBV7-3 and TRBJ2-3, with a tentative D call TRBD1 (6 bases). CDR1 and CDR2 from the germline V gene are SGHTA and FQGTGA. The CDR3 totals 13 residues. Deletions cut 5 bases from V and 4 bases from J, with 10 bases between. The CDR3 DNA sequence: TGTGCCAGCAGCGTAAAGGGGGCAGATACGCAGTATTTT. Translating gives CASSVKGADTQYF. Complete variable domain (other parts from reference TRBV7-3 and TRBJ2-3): GAGVSQTPSNKVTEKGKYVELRCDPISGHTALYWYRQSLGQGPEFLIYFQGTGAADDSGLPNDRFFAVRPEGSVSTLKIQRTERGDSAVYLCASSVKGADTQYFGPGTRLTVL.

The CDR3 DNA sequence: TGTGCCAGCAACAAACAGGGGGGAATGACCTACGAGCAGTACTTC. Protein sequence: CASNKQGGMTYEQYF. The chain uses TRBV28 and TRBJ2-7; 8 positions agree with TRBD1. The CDR3 is 15 residues long. The V gene end was trimmed by 7 bases and the J gene end by 2 bases; junction bases not matched to a gene: 10. Germline V gene lookup returns CDR1 MDHEN and CDR2 SYDVKM.

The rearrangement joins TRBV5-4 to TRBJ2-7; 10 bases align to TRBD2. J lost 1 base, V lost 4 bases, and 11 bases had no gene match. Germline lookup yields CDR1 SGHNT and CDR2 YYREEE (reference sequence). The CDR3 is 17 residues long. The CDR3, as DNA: TGTGCCAGCAGCCCCAAAGCCGGGACTAGCGAATCCTACGAGCAGTACTTC. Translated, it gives CASSPKAGTSESYEQYF. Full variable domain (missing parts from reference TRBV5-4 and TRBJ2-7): ETGVTQSPTHLIKTRGQQVTLRCSSQSGHNTVSWYQQALGQGPQFIFQYYREEENGRGNFPPRFSGLQFPNYSSELNVNALELDDSALYLCASSPKAGTSESYEQYFGPGTRLTVT.

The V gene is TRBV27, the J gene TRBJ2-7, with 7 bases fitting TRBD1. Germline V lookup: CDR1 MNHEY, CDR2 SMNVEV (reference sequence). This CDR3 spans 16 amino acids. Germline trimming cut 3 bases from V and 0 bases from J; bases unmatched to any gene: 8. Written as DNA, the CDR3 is TGTGCCAGCAGTTTGTCCGGGACAGCGAGCTCCTACGAGCAGTACTTC. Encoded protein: CASSLSGTASSYEQYF.

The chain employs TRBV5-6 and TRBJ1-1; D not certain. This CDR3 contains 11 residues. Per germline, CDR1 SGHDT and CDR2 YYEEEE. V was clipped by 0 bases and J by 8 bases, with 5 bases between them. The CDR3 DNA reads TGTGCCAGCAGCTTGGCGACAGAAGCTTTCTTT. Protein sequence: CASSLATEAFF.

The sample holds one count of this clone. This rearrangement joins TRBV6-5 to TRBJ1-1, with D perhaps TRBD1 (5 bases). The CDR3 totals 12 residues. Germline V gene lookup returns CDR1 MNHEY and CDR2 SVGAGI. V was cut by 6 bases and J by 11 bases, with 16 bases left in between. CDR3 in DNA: TGTGCCAGCAGCCCCACCCAGGGTAATGCTTTCTTT. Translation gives CASSPTQGNAFF.

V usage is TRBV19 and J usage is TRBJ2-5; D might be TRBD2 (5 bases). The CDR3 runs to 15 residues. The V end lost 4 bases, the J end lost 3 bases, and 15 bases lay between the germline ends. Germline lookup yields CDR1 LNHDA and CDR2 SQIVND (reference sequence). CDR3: CASSTTGGWEETQYF. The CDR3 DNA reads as TGTGCCAGTAGTACCACCGGAGGTTGGGAAGAGACCCAGTACTTC.

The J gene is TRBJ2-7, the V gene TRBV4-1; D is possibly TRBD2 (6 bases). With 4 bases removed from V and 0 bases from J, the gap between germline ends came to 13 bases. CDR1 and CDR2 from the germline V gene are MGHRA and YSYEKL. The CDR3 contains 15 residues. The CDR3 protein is CASSPRERASYEQYF. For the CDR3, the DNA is TGCGCCAGCAGCCCCCGGGAGAGGGCCTCCTACGAGCAGTACTTC.

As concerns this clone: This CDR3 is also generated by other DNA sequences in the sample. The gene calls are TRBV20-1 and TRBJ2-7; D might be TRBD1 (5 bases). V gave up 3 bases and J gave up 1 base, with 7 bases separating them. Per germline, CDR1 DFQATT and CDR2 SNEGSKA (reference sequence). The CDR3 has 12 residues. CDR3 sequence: CSASPGSYEQYF. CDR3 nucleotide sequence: TGCAGTGCTAGTCCAGGGTCCTACGAGCAGTACTTC.

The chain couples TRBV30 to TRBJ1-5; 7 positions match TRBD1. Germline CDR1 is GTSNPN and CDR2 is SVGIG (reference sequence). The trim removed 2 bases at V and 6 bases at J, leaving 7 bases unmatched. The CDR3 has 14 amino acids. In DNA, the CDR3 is TGTGCCTGGAGTACCACAGGGGAGGCTCAGCCCCAGCATTTT. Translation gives CAWSTTGEAQPQHF. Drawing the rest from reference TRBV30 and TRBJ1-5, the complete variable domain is SQTIHQWPATLVQPVGSPLSLECTVEGTSNPNLYWYRQAAGRGLQLLFYSVGIGQISSEVPQNLSASRPQDRQFILSSKKLLLSDSGFYLCAWSTTGEAQPQHFGDGTRLSIL.